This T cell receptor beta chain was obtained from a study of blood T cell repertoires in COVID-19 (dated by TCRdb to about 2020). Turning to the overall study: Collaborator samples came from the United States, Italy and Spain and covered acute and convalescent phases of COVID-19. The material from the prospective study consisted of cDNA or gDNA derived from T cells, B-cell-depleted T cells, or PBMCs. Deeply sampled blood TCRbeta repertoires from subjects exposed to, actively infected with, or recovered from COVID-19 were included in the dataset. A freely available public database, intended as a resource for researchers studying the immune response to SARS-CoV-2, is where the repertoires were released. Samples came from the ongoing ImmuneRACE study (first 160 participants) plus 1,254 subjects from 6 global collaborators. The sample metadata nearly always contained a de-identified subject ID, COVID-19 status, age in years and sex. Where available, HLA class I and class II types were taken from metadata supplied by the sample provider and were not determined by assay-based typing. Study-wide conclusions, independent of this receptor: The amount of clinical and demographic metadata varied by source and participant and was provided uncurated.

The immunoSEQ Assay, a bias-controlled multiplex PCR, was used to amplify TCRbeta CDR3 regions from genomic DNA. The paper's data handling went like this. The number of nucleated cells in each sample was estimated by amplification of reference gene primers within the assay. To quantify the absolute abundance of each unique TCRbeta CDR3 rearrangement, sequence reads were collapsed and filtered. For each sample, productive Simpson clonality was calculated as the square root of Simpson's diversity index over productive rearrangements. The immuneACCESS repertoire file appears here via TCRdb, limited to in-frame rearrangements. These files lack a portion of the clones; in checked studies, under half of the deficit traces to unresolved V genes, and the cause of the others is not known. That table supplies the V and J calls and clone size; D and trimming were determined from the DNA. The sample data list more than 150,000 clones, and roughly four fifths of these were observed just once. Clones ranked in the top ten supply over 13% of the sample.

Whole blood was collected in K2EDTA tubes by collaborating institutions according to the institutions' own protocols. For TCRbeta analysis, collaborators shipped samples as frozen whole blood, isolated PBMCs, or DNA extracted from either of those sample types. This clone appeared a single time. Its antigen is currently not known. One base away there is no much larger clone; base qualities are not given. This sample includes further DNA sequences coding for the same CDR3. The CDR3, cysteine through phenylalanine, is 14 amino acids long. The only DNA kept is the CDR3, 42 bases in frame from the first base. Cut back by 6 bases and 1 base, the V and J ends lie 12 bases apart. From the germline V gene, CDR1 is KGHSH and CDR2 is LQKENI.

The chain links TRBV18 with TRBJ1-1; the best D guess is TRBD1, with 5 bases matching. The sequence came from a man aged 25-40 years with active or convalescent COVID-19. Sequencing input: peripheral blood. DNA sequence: TGTGCCAGCTCGCCCCGCCAGGGGAACACTGAAGCTTTCTTT. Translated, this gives CASSPRQGNTEAFF.